This T cell receptor beta chain is drawn from a study of PD-1 blockade in classical Hodgkin lymphoma. Every patient relapsed after autologous stem cell transplantation, and brentuximab vedotin exposure varied. Findings of the study overall: Baseline TCR diversity was reportedly lower in newly diagnosed patients than in healthy donors. It was reported as lower still in relapsed/refractory patients. By cycle point C4D1, TCR diversity had risen significantly in CD4+ cells (but not CD8+ cells). Complete responders matched newly diagnosed patients in baseline diversity.

Only in-frame clones appear in the TCRdb table, and some are missing; sequencing was by immunoSEQ multiplex PCR. Of roughly 55,000 clones listed, roughly 80% are singletons. This clone came up a few times. Its antigen is unidentified. The sample here was peripheral blood mononuclear cells (PBMCs), taken at baseline. This clonotype was obtained from a human donor with classical Hodgkin lymphoma.

The CDR3 coding sequence is TGTGCCTGGAGTTTCAGCAATCAGCCCCAGCATTTT. Translating gives CAWSFSNQPQHF. This chain uses TRBV30 with TRBJ1-5; D call uncertain. The CDR3 covers 12 residues. With 2 bases removed from V and 1 base from J, the gap between germline ends came to 3 bases. Germline V gives CDR1 GTSNPN, CDR2 SVGIG (reference sequence).